The following is a T cell receptor beta chain sequence with its context. This clone was seen a handful of times. The antigen this receptor binds is unknown. Base qualities are not at hand, and no much larger clone is one base apart. Unmatched junction bases come to 5, with V trimmed by 3 bases and J by 1 base. The CDR3, cysteine through phenylalanine, is 16 amino acids long. The DNA shown is the 48-base CDR3, in frame from base 1. From a lookup of the germline V gene, CDR1 and CDR2 are LGHNA and YSLEER. These data belong to a study of circulating and synovial CD4+ cells in juvenile arthritis (TCRdb year 2014). General notes on the study: Within each patient, the TCRbeta CDR3 repertoires of synovial CD4 T cells, bulk blood CD4 T cells and circulating HLA-DR+ CD4 T cells were compared. The goal of the repertoire sequencing was to confirm that synovial clonotypes were enriched in a circulating synovial-like CD4 T cell subset. The research as a whole found: Overlap with synovium increased with sequencing depth, so measured shared-clonotype fractions likely underestimated the full repertoire overlap. Because CPL samples and bulk blood CD4 samples differed in T cell genome counts by at least an order of magnitude, sample-size effects were addressed. No difference between circulating pathogenic-like lymphocytes and bulk blood T cells was detected by traditional Vbeta family usage analysis. Synovial and circulating pathogenic-like lymphocyte repertoires were less diverse than bulk blood CD4 repertoires, with some CPL samples as oligoclonal as synovium. Circulating pathogenic-like lymphocytes clustered together with synovial T cells, and compared with bulk blood, the circulating pathogenic-like lymphocytes shared a substantially higher fraction of CDR3 sequences with synovium.

The receptor library was made with the immunoSEQ multiplex PCR assay. TCRbeta CDR3 sequencing was carried out by an external provider as a commercial service. Regarding the original processing steps: The analyses used productive nucleotide sequences together with amino acid sequences obtained by in silico translation. Diversity was measured with Renyi entropy across alpha values, using the median of 200 repeated subsamples to equalise sample size. For clustering, the distance between each pair of repertoires was computed as one minus the Chao-modified Jaccard index, which corrected for under-sampling. Frequency-weighted overlap with synovial clonotypes was computed at 200 sample sizes with 200 draws without replacement at each size, and the value at the size of the smaller sample was reported. The clones in this table, taken by TCRdb from immuneACCESS, are in-frame only. Not every clone is retained; where verified, under half of the shortfall comes from an unresolved V gene, and the cause of the rest is unknown. That table supplies the V and J calls and clone size; D and trimming were determined from the DNA. This sample comprises 2,500 to 4,000 clones, approximately 82% of them detected only once. The ten largest make up about 4.2% of the sample.

Donors of the sequenced samples were patients with active juvenile idiopathic arthritis. Sorting was carried out immediately after cells were thawed, and dead cells were excluded with Live/Dead Fixable Near-IR Stain. Rearrangement joined TRBV4-3 to TRBJ2-2; TRBD2 fits 7 bases in the junction. The sample taken for sequencing was CD4+ T cells from synovial fluid. This receptor was taken from a human donor with juvenile idiopathic arthritis. The sequence in DNA is TGCGCCAGCAGCCAGAGGGACTACAGGAACACCGGGGAGCTGTTTTTT. This is translated as CASSQRDYRNTGELFF.